This entry concerns a single T cell receptor (beta chain). Its antigen is still unknown. Researchers reported sorting CD4+ naive, central memory, regulatory and stem cell-like memory cells via CD45RO/CCR7/CD25/CD127/CD95/CD27. These data belong to a study of beta chain features in type 1 diabetes. Overall study findings and caveats: Moderate yet significant TCRB CDR3 shortening was seen in Type 1 diabetes patients in all four CD4+ subsets. When VDJ junctions were examined, type 1 diabetes patients showed fewer insertions and more deletions.

Expressed TCRB transcripts were sequenced after all isolated RNA was converted to cDNA. Data came from immunoSEQ multiplex PCR; TCRdb stores just in-frame clones and leaves some out. The sample carries under 800,000 clones, roughly 16% recorded once. The receptor was derived from a man between 18 and 35 years old in good health. Sequenced input: naive CD4+ T cells from blood.

This CDR3 is CASSPYISNQPQHF. The CDR3 bases are TGTGCCAGCTCACCATACATTAGCAATCAGCCCCAGCATTTT. The chain recombines TRBV18 with TRBJ1-5; no clear D. CDR1 and CDR2 from the germline V gene are KGHSH and LQKENI. This CDR3 has 14 amino acids. V was shortened by 2 bases and J by 0 bases, with 5 bases between the two germline ends.